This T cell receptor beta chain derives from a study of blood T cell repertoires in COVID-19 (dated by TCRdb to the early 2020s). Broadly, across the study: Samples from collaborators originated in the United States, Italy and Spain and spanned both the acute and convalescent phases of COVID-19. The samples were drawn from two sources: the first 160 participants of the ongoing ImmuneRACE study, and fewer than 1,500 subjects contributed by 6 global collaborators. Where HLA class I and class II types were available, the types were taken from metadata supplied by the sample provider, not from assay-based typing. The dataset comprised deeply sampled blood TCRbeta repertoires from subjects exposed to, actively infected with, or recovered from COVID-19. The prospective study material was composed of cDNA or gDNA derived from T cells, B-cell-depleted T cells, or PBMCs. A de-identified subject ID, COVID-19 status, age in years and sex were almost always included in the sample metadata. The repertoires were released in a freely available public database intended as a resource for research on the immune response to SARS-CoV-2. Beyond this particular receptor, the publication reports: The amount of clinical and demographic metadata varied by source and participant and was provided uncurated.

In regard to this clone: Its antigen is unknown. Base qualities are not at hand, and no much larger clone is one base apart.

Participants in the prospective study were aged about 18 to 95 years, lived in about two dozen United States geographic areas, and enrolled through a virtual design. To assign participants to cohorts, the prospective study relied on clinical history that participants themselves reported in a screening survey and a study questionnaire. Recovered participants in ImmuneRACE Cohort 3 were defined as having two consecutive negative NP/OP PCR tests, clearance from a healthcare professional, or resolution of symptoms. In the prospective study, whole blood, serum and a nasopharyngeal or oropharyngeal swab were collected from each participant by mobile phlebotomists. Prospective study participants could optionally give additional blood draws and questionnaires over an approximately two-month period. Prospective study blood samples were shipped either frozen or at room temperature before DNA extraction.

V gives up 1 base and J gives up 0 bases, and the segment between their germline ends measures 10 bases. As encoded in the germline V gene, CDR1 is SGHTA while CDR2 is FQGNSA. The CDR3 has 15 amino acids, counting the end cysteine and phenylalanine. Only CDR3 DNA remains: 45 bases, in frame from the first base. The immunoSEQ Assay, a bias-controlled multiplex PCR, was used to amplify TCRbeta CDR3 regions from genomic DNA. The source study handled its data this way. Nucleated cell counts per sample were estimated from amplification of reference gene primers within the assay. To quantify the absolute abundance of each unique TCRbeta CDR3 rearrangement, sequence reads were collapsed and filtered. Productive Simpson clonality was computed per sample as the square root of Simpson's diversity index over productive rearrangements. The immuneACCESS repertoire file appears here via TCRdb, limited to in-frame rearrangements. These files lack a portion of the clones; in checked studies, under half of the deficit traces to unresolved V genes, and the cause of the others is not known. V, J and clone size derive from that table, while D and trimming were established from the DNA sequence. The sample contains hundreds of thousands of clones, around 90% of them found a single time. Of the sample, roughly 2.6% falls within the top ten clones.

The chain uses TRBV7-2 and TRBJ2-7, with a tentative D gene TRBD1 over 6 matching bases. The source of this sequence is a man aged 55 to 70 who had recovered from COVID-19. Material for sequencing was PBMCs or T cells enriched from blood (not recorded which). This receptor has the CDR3 CASSLGQGPSYEQYF. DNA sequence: TGTGCCAGCAGCTTAGGGCAGGGGCCCTCCTACGAGCAGTACTTC.